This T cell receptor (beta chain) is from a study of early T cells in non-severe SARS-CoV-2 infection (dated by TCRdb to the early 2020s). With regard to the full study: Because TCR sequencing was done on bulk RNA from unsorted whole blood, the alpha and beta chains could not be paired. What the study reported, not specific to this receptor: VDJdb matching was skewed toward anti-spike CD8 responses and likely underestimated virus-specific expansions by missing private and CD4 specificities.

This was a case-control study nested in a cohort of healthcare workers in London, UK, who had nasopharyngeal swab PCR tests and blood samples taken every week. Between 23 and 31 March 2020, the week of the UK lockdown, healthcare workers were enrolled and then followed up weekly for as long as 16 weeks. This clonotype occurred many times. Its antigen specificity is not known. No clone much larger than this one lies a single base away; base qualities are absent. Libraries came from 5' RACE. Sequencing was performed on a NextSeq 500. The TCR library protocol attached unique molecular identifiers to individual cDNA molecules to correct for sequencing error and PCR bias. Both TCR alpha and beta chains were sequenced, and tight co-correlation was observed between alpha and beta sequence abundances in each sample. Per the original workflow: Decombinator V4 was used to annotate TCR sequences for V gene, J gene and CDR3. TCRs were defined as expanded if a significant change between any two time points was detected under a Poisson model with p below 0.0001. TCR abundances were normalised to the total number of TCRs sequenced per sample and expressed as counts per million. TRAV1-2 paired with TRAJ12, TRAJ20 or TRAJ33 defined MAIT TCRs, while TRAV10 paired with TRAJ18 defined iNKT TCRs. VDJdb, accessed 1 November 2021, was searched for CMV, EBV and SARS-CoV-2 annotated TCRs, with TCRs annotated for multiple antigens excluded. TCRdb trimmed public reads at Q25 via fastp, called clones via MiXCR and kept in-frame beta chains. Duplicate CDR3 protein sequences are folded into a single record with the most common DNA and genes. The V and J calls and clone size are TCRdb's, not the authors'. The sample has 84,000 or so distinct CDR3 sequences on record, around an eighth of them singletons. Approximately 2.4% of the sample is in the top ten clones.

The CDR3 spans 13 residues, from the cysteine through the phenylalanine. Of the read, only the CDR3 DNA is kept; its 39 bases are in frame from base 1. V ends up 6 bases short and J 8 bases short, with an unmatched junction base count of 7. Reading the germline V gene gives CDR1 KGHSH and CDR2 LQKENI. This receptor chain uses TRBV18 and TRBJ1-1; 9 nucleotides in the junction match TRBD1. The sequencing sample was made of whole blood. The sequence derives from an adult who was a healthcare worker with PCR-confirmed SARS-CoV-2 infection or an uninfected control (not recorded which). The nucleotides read TGTGCCAGCTCCCGGGACAGGGAAGGGGAAGCTTTCTTT. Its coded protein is CASSRDREGEAFF.